Below are 22 T cell receptor beta chains sequenced from a single sample in a study of T cell repertoires in cytomegalovirus infection. MiXCR, applied by TCRdb to the reads, yields one record per CDR3 protein. The sample has some 400,000 distinct CDR3 sequences; 15% to 20% are singletons. Sequenced input: PBMCs. The receptors were sampled from a human donor in good health (CMV status not recorded). Some clones in this sample may be carry-over from other donors' samples.

The sample holds a few counts of this clonotype. The rearrangement joins TRBV30 to TRBJ2-1; 12 nucleotides agree with TRBD2. The germline V gene has CDR1 GTSNPN and CDR2 SVGIG (reference sequence). Trimming cost V 5 bases and J 2 bases; bases outside gene matches: 4. The CDR3 length is 15 residues. DNA of the CDR3: TGTGCCTGGGGCCTAGCGGGAGGGCCCTACAATGAGCAGTTCTTC. Protein: CAWGLAGGPYNEQFF.

This clonotype was recorded many times. This chain connects TRBV6-2 or TRBV6-3 to TRBJ2-1; TRBD2 is a possible D gene (5 bases). Deletions cut 2 bases from V and 7 bases from J, with 15 bases between. Germline V gives CDR1 MNHEY, CDR2 SVGEGT. The CDR3 has 15 residues. The CDR3 nucleotides read TGTGCCAGCAGTTACGCCTCTCCGACTACTAATGAGCAGTTCTTC. Protein product: CASSYASPTTNEQFF.

Only a few counts were recorded for this clonotype. V gene TRBV7-2 combines with J gene TRBJ2-2; 7 bases line up with TRBD1. The V gene end was trimmed by 1 base and the J gene end by 2 bases; junction bases not matched to a gene: 4. Looked up from germline, CDR1 is SGHTA and CDR2 is FQGNSA. The CDR3 totals 16 residues. The CDR3: CASSLEGTDNTGELFF. In nucleotides, the CDR3 is TGTGCCAGCAGCTTAGAGGGGACAGACAACACCGGGGAGCTGTTTTTT.

The DNA for the CDR3 is TGTGCCAGCAGCCCTTTTGTACGGGAGAACGGGGAGCAGTACTTC. Its protein product is CASSPFVRENGEQYF. This chain joins TRBV7-8 and TRBJ2-7; TRBD2 might be the D (6 bases). V was shortened by 5 bases and J by 7 bases, with 21 bases between the two germline ends. This CDR3 is 15 amino acids long. CDR1 and CDR2 (germline): SGHVS, FQNEAQ.

Only one count was recorded for this clonotype. The chain recombines TRBV2 with TRBJ2-7; TRBD1 matches 10 bases. Germline V gene data show CDR1 as SNHLY and CDR2 as FYNNEI. V shed 6 bases, J shed 3 bases, and the junction held 5 bases outside the gene matches. CDR3 length: 14 amino acids. The CDR3 loop reads CASRRQGAIYEQYF. As DNA, the CDR3 is TGTGCCAGCAGAAGACAGGGGGCAATCTACGAGCAGTACTTC.

There are many counts of this clonotype. The CDR3 loop is CASSITGGRNTEAFF. CDR3 in DNA: TGTGCCAGCAGCATTACAGGGGGCAGAAACACTGAAGCTTTCTTT. The chain employs TRBV7-2 and TRBJ1-1; 9 bases map to TRBD1. This CDR3 is 15 amino acids long. Germline V lookup: CDR1 SGHTA, CDR2 FQGNSA. J was trimmed by 2 bases and V by 5 bases; bases with no gene match: 6. The variable domain in full, with the rest retrieved from reference TRBV7-2 and TRBJ1-1, is GAGVSQSPSNKVTEKGKDVELRCDPISGHTALYWYRQSLGQGLEFLIYFQGNSAPDKSGLPSDRFSAERTGGSVSTLTIQRTQQEDSAVYLCASSITGGRNTEAFFGQGTRLTVV.

The V and J genes are TRBV9 and TRBJ2-3; the match to TRBD2 covers 8 bases. The CDR3 consists of 16 residues. Per germline, CDR1 SGDLS and CDR2 YYNGEE. Unmatched junction bases numbered 8, after V lost 3 bases and J lost 2 bases. The CDR3 coding sequence is TGTGCCAGCAGCGAGGTAGGACTAGCAGCCACAGATACGCAGTATTTT. Translation gives CASSEVGLAATDTQYF.

This clonotype was seen at least ten times. The rearrangement links TRBV7-2 to TRBJ1-5; tentatively, D is TRBD1 (5 bases). The V gene's germline CDR1 is SGHTA and CDR2 FQGNSA. CDR3 length: 14 amino acids. The germline V and J ends were trimmed by 5 bases and 5 bases, with 13 bases remaining between them. CDR3 protein: CASSRRGPDQPQHF. The CDR3 nucleotides are TGTGCCAGCAGCCGTAGGGGTCCGGATCAGCCCCAGCATTTT.

The chain carries TRBV20-1 and TRBJ1-4, with D maybe TRBD1 (5 bases). V was shortened by 0 bases and J by 4 bases, with 9 bases between the two germline ends. The CDR3 is 14 amino acids. CDR1 DFQATT and CDR2 SNEGSKA come from the germline V gene (reference sequence). This CDR3 is CSARDTGLNEKLFF. CDR3 DNA: TGCAGTGCTAGAGATACAGGCCTTAATGAAAAACTGTTTTTT.

This clonotype showed up just a few times. The chain couples TRBV5-5 to TRBJ2-1; TRBD1 is a possible D gene (5 bases). Germline CDR1 and CDR2: SGHKS and YYEKEE (reference sequence). The CDR3 has 13 amino acids. The V end was cut by 7 bases, the J end by 3 bases, with 11 bases between. CDR3 protein: CASAWGGYNEQFF. For the CDR3, the DNA is TGTGCCAGCGCTTGGGGCGGCTACAATGAGCAGTTCTTC.

This clonotype was seen many times. The J gene is TRBJ1-2, the V gene TRBV12-3 or TRBV12-4; the D gene is possibly TRBD1 (6 bases). The CDR3 is 12 residues long. Trimming removed 6 bases from V and 3 bases from J, with 8 bases in between. The CDR3 is CASRDSHYGYTF. CDR3 DNA sequence: TGTGCCAGCAGGGACAGCCACTATGGCTACACCTTC.

This clonotype was found a few times. This chain uses TRBV12-3 or TRBV12-4 with TRBJ2-6; D is unclear. This CDR3 region has 14 residues. V was cut by 7 bases and J by 4 bases, with 11 bases left in between. CDR3 DNA: TGTGCCAGCACCACCGGGTCCGGGGCCAACGTCCTGACTTTC. Its translation: CASTTGSGANVLTF.

A word on this clonotype: A junction boundary mismatches the germline segment, possibly from a read error. The rearrangement uses TRBV20-1 and TRBJ2-5; weak D call: TRBD1 (5 bases). The CDR3 spans 13 residues. The V gene's germline CDR1 is DFQATT and CDR2 SNEGSKA (reference sequence). For the CDR3, the DNA is TGCAGTCCCCGGTGGGGCAACCAAGGGACCCAGTACTTC. Residues: CSPRWGNQGTQYF.

This clonotype has a handful of counts. The rearrangement uses TRBV18 and TRBJ2-1; D gene ambiguous. V was clipped by 2 bases and J by 6 bases, with 8 bases between them. Germline V gene data show CDR1 as KGHSH and CDR2 as LQKENI. This CDR3 has 13 amino acids. Here the CDR3 reads CASSPDGLNEQFF. CDR3 bases: TGTGCCAGCTCACCAGACGGCCTCAATGAGCAGTTCTTC.

This clonotype has a single count. A much larger clone differs from this one at a single base, so this may be a read error. The chain has TRBV7-6 and TRBJ2-5, with D possibly called TRBD1 or TRBD2 (5 bases each). The CDR3 is made up of 13 amino acids. Germline CDR1 and CDR2: SGHVS and FNYEAQ. CDR3 amino acids: CASSFPEGENQYF. CDR3 coding DNA: TGTGCCAGCAGCTTTCCCGAAGGGGAGAACCAGTACTTC.

Ten or more counts support this clonotype. The gene calls are TRBV7-2 and TRBJ1-2; tentative D call: TRBD1 (5 bases). Germline V gene data show CDR1 as SGHTA and CDR2 as FQGNSA. V gave up 3 bases and J gave up 6 bases, with 11 bases separating them. The CDR3 is 13 residues long. In DNA form, the CDR3 reads TGTGCCAGCAGCTTCGACAGACAAGATGGCTACACCTTC. As protein: CASSFDRQDGYTF.

In its sample, this clonotype was seen many times. The rearrangement links TRBV12-3 or TRBV12-4 to TRBJ2-3; D gene uncertain. V was pared by 6 bases and J by 5 bases, with 6 bases between. The CDR3 spans 11 residues. Here the CDR3 DNA reads TGTGCCAGCAGCTTCGGAGATACGCAGTATTTT. Amino acid sequence: CASSFGDTQYF.

This clonotype was detected a few times. The J gene is TRBJ2-2, the V gene TRBV2; D is unclear. CDR3 length: 13 amino acids. The V and J ends lost 3 bases and 6 bases respectively, with 8 bases between them. Germline loops: CDR1 SNHLY, CDR2 FYNNEI. CDR3 in DNA: TGTGCCAGCAGTGATTGGCGTTCCGGGGAGCTGTTTTTT. Residues: CASSDWRSGELFF.

This clonotype was seen repeatedly, ten times or more. The chain couples TRBV12-3 or TRBV12-4 to TRBJ2-7; either TRBD1 or TRBD2 may fit D (5 bases each). Trimming removed 3 bases from V and 2 bases from J, with 11 bases in between. The CDR3 contains 14 residues. CDR3 DNA: TGTGCCAGCAGTTTCAGAGGGGACCCCTACGAGCAGTACTTC. Protein product: CASSFRGDPYEQYF.

This clonotype has only a few counts. The chain is built from TRBV24-1 and TRBJ1-6; the D is unclear. Per the germline V gene, CDR1 is KGHDR and CDR2 is SFDVKD. V dropped 2 bases and J dropped 7 bases, with 8 bases sitting between them. The CDR3 is made up of 14 amino acids. The CDR3 region is CATSDSRYNSPLHF. The DNA of the CDR3 is TGTGCCACCAGTGATTCCAGGTACAATTCACCCCTCCACTTT.

The table lists this clonotype with many counts. The chain is built from TRBV7-2 and TRBJ1-2; TRBD1 matches at 9 bases. The junction had 12 bases not matched to a gene; V was cut back by 2 bases and J by 5 bases. CDR1 and CDR2 (germline): SGHTA, FQGNSA. This CDR3 spans 17 amino acids. DNA of the CDR3: TGTGCCAGCAGCTTAACTACCCTCGGGACAGGGAATTATGGCTACACCTTC. The encoded protein is CASSLTTLGTGNYGYTF.

In DNA, the CDR3 is TGTGCCAGTAGTATAGCGCCACCGGGGCTCATGAACACTGAAGCTTTCTTT. This gives the protein CASSIAPPGLMNTEAFF. The rearrangement links TRBV19 to TRBJ1-1; a weak D match, TRBD1 (5 bases). The CDR3 has 17 residues. The germline CDR1 and CDR2 sequences are LNHDA and SQIVND (reference sequence). Trimming cost V 1 base and J 0 bases, with 15 bases left between them.